Listed below are T cell receptor beta chains from one sample, sequenced in a study of T-cell reconstitution after alpha-beta-depleted transplantation in children. TCRdb called the PCR reads again in MiXCR, with one record for every CDR3 protein. The sample includes about 830,000 distinct CDR3 sequences, approximately 15% of them seen just once. Source: PBMCs, mostly from graft donor cells, taken 360 days after TCRalphabeta/CD19-depleted stem cell transplant. These receptor sequences come from a male patient aged 10-17 years who had a stem cell transplant for acute lymphoblastic leukemia, so the T cells may come from the graft donor. Each CDR3 is given with its conserved first and last residue.

>TRBJ1-5|TRBV2
CASSELRGNQPQHF
>TRBJ2-6|TRBV5-6
CASSPLFSGANVLTF
>TRBJ1-2|TRBV24-1
CATSDPRDSSGYTF
>TRBJ2-1|TRBV5-1
CASSLLAGGTEGQFF
>TRBJ2-2|TRBV5-1
CASSFYRDTGELFF
>TRBJ1-1|TRBV4-2
CASRPRDSNTEAFF
>TRBJ2-3|TRBV5-1
CASSLDGRASDTQYF
>TRBJ1-6|TRBV5-4
CASSWKINSPLHF
>TRBJ2-1|TRBV6-4
CASKKGGYNEQFF
>TRBJ1-1|TRBV3-1
CASSQDPGYTEAFF
>TRBJ2-3|TRBV25-1
CASSEFGEGTLRSTDTQYF
>TRBJ2-1|TRBV13
CASSPTSGRFNEQFF
>TRBJ1-5|TRBV12-3/TRBV12-4
CASSLSGSSQPQHF
>TRBJ2-1|TRBV24-1
CATSSAPGLAGRGEQFF
>TRBJ2-3|TRBV6-5
CASSYLAGWSTDTQYF
>TRBJ2-7|TRBV7-9
CASSPGDGWSSYEQYF
>TRBJ2-1|TRBV5-1
CASSFLAGVPYNEQFF
>TRBJ2-3|TRBV9
CASSVPRGTQYF
>TRBJ1-2|TRBV12-3/TRBV12-4
CASSLRRGAGYGYTF
>TRBJ2-3|TRBV5-1
CASSLRPTSGGGGTDTQYF
>TRBJ2-1|TRBV5-1
CASSLVLSNEQFF
>TRBJ1-5|TRBV12-3/TRBV12-4
CASSLWQGGQPQHF
>TRBJ1-4|TRBV4-1
CASSQDVREKLFF
>TRBJ2-3|TRBV5-1
CASSLAGGRAGGTDTQYF